What follows are 9 T cell receptor beta chains derived from one specimen sequenced in a study of response to subunit inactivated influenza vaccine. MiXCR was run by TCRdb on the RT-PCR reads, yielding one entry per CDR3 protein. Among 610,000 or so distinct CDR3 sequences listed, approximately 15% were seen once. Here the sequenced sample was PBMCs from blood, taken 11 to 12 days after vaccination. These receptors were obtained from a man aged 50-59 years who received an inactivated influenza vaccine.

The chain couples TRBV6-2 or TRBV6-3 to TRBJ2-5; 14 positions agree with TRBD2. This CDR3 region has 12 residues. The germline V gene has CDR1 MNHEY and CDR2 SVGEGT. J was trimmed by 9 bases and V by 8 bases; bases with no gene match: 2. Written as DNA, the CDR3 is TGTGCCAGCCAGGGACTAGCGGGGGCCCAGTACTTC. Its translation is CASQGLAGAQYF.

V is TRBV19 and J is TRBJ2-7; 7 bases are shared with TRBD2. This CDR3 is 15 amino acids long. V was clipped by 3 bases and J by 1 base; unmatched bases: 6. CDR1 is LNHDA, CDR2 SQIVND, per germline (reference sequence). CDR3 nucleotide sequence: TGTGCCAGTAGTATGGCGGGAGAGGGATCCTACGAGCAGTACTTC. Translated: CASSMAGEGSYEQYF.

The J gene is TRBJ2-1, the V gene TRBV5-4; 13 nucleotides match TRBD2. Germline V gene lookup returns CDR1 SGHNT and CDR2 YYREEE (reference sequence). The CDR3 consists of 16 residues. V gave up 4 bases and J gave up 2 bases; unmatched junction bases: 3. In nucleotides, the CDR3 is TGTGCCAGCAGCCCGGGACTAGCGGGGCCCTACAATGAGCAGTTCTTC. This translates into CASSPGLAGPYNEQFF. The complete variable domain, with remaining parts taken from reference TRBV5-4 and TRBJ2-1, reads ETGVTQSPTHLIKTRGQQVTLRCSSQSGHNTVSWYQQALGQGPQFIFQYYREEENGRGNFPPRFSGLQFPNYSSELNVNALELDDSALYLCASSPGLAGPYNEQFFGPGTRLTVL.

This chain uses TRBV28 with TRBJ2-1; 7 bases fit TRBD1. V lost 7 bases to trimming and J lost 9 bases; unmatched junction nucleotides: 12. The germline CDR1 and CDR2 sequences are MDHEN and SYDVKM. The CDR3 sequence is 14 residues long. For the CDR3, the DNA is TGTGCCAGCAAGACCGGACAGGCTTGGGGTGAGCAGTTCTTC. Encoded protein: CASKTGQAWGEQFF.

This sequence joins TRBV11-1 and TRBJ1-1, with no clear D. CDR1 SGHAT and CDR2 FQDESV come from the germline V gene (reference sequence). Trimming pared 5 bases from V and 2 bases from J, leaving 18 bases between. The CDR3 covers 16 residues. In DNA, the CDR3 is TGTGCCAGCAGCCTCTCTTTCTGGTCGGGAAACACTGAAGCTTTCTTT. This sequence encodes CASSLSFWSGNTEAFF.

The rearrangement joins TRBV28 to TRBJ2-7, with no clear D. V was clipped by 6 bases and J by 3 bases, with 12 bases between them. There are 13 residues in the CDR3. Germline assignment: CDR1 MDHEN and CDR2 SYDVKM. CDR3 bases: TGTGCCAGCAGCCCCGTAAAGGTCTACGAGCAGTACTTC. It specifies CASSPVKVYEQYF.

This clonotype was detected only a few times. CDR3 amino acids: CASSLRRGGAVKGYTF. CDR3 DNA sequence: TGTGCCAGCAGTTTAAGAAGAGGAGGGGCGGTAAAAGGATACACCTTC. This chain uses TRBV12-3 or TRBV12-4 with TRBJ1-2; a weak D match, TRBD1 (5 bases). The V end lost 2 bases, the J end lost 11 bases, and 24 bases lay between the germline ends. The CDR3 totals 16 residues.

The V and J genes are TRBV20-1 and TRBJ2-7; tentatively, D is TRBD1 (5 bases). Germline V lookup: CDR1 DFQATT, CDR2 SNEGSKA (reference sequence). Between the trimmed V and J ends, which lost 3 bases and 4 bases, there was a span of 16 bases. CDR3 size: 14 residues. The CDR3 loop reads CSARPRQGGYEQYF. The DNA of the CDR3 is TGCAGTGCTAGGCCCCGCCAGGGTGGGTACGAGCAGTACTTC.

This chain connects TRBV4-1 to TRBJ2-5; D uncertain. V dropped 1 base and J dropped 4 bases, with 10 bases sitting between them. The CDR3 has 14 amino acids. Per the germline V gene, CDR1 is MGHRA and CDR2 is YSYEKL. CDR3 in DNA: TGCGCCAGCAGCCAAGTCTCCCGGCCAGAGACCCAGTACTTC. Its protein product is CASSQVSRPETQYF.